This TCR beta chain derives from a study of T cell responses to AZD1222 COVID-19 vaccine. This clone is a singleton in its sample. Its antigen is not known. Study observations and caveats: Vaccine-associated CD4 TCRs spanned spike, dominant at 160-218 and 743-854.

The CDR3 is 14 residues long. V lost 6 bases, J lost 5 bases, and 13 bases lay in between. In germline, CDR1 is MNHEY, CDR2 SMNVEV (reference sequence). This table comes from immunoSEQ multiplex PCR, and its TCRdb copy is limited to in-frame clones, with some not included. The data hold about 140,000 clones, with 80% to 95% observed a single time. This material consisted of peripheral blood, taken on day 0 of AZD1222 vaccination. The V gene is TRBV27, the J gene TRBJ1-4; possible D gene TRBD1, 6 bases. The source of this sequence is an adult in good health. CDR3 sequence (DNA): TGTGCCAGCAGGAAGACAGGCTTAAATGAAAAACTGTTTTTT. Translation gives CASRKTGLNEKLFF.